The T cell receptor beta chain described here comes from a study of graft-versus-host responses after intestinal transplantation (dated by TCRdb to the early 2020s). Describing the broader study: The transplants that recipients got were multivisceral, liver-intestinal, or isolated intestinal. All recipients received anti-thymocyte globulin induction followed by maintenance tacrolimus and steroids for 3 to 4 years. After intestinal transplantation, graft-versus-host and host-versus-graft alloreactive T cell clones were followed in the graft, circulation and bone marrow using bulk TCR-beta CDR3 sequencing. To identify alloreactive clones, pre-transplant mixed lymphocyte reaction products were sequenced and then compared with unstimulated pre-transplant donor and recipient T cells. A cohort of around 25 intestinal transplant recipients, including one retransplant, was enrolled, and 3 patients lacking pretransplant specimens were excluded. A peak of at least 4% donor T cells among recipient peripheral blood mononuclear cells was the definition used for donor T cell macrochimerism. Rather than going through the commercial service, samples from a few later patients were sequenced in-house on an Illumina MiSeq and processed with MiXCR.

CDR1 and CDR2, per the germline V gene, are MNHEY and SVGAGI. V is cut by 5 bases and J by 9 bases, and the space between the germline ends is 13 bases. The CDR3 holds 13 amino acids from the cysteine to the phenylalanine. The DNA shown is the 39-base CDR3, in frame from base 1. Libraries were built with the immunoSEQ multiplex PCR assay. For most patients, genomic DNA was isolated with the Qiagen DNeasy Blood and Tissue Kit and sent frozen to Adaptive Biotechnologies for TCR sequencing. Adaptive Biotechnologies carried out high-throughput TCR-beta CDR3 sequencing of genomic DNA for most patients. The original pipeline was this. TCR sequencing data for 15 to 20 patients were retrieved from Adaptive's ImmunoSEQ software; a few other patients were processed with MiXCR and VDJtools. CD4 versus CD8 sorting errors were corrected by removing sequences found in both subsets at a frequency ratio below 5:1. CDR3 nucleotide sequences shared between donor and recipient were removed because the origin of such sequences could not be assigned. To count as alloreactive, a clone needed at least 2-fold expansion over unstimulated cells and a minimum CFSE-low frequency of 0.002% (template counts) or 0.001% (read counts). Mappable clones were those detected in sequenced pre-transplant spleen, lymph node, or MLR CFSE-low populations of the donor or recipient. The cumulative frequency of alloreactive clones was calculated as a percentage of all sequences, weighted by copy number. TCRdb stores this immuneACCESS table with in-frame sequences only. Part of the clones is absent; in the studies checked, under half of the shortfall reflects unresolved V genes, and no reason is known for the rest. That table supplies the V and J calls and clone size; D and trimming were determined from the DNA. The sample profile shows roughly 99,000 clones; about 90% of them were found once. Jointly, the top ten make up less than 0.08% of the sample.

Worth noting for this clone: It lacks a known antigen. Base qualities are not provided; no much larger clone lies one nucleotide away.

In the paper's terms, the time point label means: cells obtained before transplantation from donor or recipient. CD3+CD4+ and CD3+CD8+ populations were FACS-sorted from unstimulated pre-transplant donor and recipient cells taken from spleen or lymph nodes. Overall study results and their limits: Conclusions were limited by the relatively low number and heterogeneity of intestinal transplant patients. Early after transplant, peak levels of circulating GvH clones were found to be associated with declines in HvG clones. GvH clones were found in recipient bone marrow, and some of the GvH clones appeared earlier in ileal mucosa or blood, which is consistent with an intestinal mucosal origin. In the allografts of patients with donor T cell macrochimerism, GvH to HvG T cell clonal ratios were high.

The sample was unstimulated CD8+ T cells sorted from spleen or lymph node cells, taken before transplant. This receptor was obtained from a human donor who was the organ donor for an intestinal transplant. In this chain, TRBV6-5 is recombined with TRBJ1-4, with an unclear D gene assignment. The CDR3 region: CASSRGSGQKLFF. The DNA reads as follows: TGTGCCAGCAGTCGGGGTTCAGGACAAAAACTGTTTTTT.